This TCR beta chain was retrieved from a study of cytomegalovirus exposure and HLA in healthy donors. Whole-study findings and limits: An analysis done earlier found most TCR beta V segments productive about 90% or about 30% of the time. The HLA-A and HLA-B alleles of most subjects were reportedly predicted accurately from TCR beta sequences.

This clone was counted a single time. Its antigen is not identified. Germline CDR1 and CDR2: MNHEY and SVGAGI. Losses at the gene ends were 6 bases for V and 8 bases for J; bases not matched to a gene: 7. CDR3 length equals 14 residues. Amplification used 60 Vbeta primers and 13 Jbeta primers. TCRdb's copy holds only in-frame clones and misses some; the assay was immunoSEQ multiplex PCR. This sample carries roughly 170,000 clones, approximately 82% of them seen once, and the ten largest clones take 0.95% to 1.5%. This sequence was found in a girl aged 2 to 9 in good health and CMV-seropositive. This chain uses TRBV6-5 with TRBJ2-2, with TRBD1 identical over 9 bases. Sample: PBMCs. The DNA of the CDR3 is TGTGCCAGCAGCCGGGCCGGGACAGGGGGGGAGCTGTTTTTT. Translation gives CASSRAGTGGELFF.